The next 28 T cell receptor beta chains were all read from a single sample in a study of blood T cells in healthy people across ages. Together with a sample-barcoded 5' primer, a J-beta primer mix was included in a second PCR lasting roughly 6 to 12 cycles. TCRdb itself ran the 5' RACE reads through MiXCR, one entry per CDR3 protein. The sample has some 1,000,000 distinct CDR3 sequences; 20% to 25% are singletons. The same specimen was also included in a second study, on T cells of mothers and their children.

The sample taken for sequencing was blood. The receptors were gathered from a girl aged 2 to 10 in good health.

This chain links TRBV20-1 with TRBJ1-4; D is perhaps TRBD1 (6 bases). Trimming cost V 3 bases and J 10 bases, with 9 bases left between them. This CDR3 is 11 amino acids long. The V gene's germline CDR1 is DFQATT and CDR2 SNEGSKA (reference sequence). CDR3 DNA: TGCAGTGCTAGCCAAGGGGGAAAACTGTTTTTT. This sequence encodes CSASQGGKLFF.

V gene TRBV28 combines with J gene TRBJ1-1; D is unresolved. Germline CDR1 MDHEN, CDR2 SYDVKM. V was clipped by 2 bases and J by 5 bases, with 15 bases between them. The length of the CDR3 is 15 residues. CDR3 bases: TGTGCCAGCAGTTTAATCGCTAGCGTGGGTACTGAAGCTTTCTTT. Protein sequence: CASSLIASVGTEAFF.

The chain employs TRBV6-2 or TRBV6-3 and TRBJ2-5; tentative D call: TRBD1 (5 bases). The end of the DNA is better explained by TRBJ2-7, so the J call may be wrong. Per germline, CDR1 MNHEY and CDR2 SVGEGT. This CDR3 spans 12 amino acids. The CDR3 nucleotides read TGTGCCAGCCACGACAGCCTCTACGAGCAGTACTTC. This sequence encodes CASHDSLYEQYF.

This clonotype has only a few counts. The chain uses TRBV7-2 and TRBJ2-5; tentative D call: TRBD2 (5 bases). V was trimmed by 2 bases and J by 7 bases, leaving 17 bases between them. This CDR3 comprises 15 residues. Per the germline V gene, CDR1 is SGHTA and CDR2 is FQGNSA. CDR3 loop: CASSLTPDPRVTQYF. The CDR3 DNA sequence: TGTGCCAGCAGCTTAACCCCGGACCCGAGGGTGACCCAGTACTTC.

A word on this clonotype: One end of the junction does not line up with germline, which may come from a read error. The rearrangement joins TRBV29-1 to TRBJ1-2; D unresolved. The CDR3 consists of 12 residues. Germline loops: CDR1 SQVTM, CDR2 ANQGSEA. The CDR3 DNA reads TGCAGCGTCGAAGAGAGGAGTTATGGCTACACCTTC. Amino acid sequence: CSVEERSYGYTF.

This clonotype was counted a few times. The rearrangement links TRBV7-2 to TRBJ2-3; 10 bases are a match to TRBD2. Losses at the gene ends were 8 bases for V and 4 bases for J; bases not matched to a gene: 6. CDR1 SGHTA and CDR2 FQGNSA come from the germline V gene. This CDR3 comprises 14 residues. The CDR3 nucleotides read TGTGCCAGCGGGGCTAGCGGGGGAGCAGATACGCAGTATTTT. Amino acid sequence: CASGASGGADTQYF.

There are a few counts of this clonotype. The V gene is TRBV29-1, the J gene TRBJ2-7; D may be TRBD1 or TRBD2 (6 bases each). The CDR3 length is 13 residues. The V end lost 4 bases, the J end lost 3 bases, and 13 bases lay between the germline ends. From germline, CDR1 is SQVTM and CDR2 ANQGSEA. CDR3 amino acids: CSVVIGGHYEQYF. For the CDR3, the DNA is TGCAGCGTTGTAATCGGGGGCCACTACGAGCAGTACTTC.

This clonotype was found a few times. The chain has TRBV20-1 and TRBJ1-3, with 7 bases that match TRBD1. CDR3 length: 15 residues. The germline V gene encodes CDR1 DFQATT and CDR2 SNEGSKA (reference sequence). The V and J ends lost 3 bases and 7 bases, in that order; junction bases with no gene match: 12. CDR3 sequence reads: CSASKGGGMKNTIYF. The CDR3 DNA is TGCAGTGCTAGTAAGGGAGGGGGCATGAAGAACACCATATATTTT.

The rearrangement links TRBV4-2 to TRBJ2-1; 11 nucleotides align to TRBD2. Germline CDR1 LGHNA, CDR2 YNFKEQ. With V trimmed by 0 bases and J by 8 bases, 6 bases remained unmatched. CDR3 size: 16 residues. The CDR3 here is CASSQEALAGDDEQFF. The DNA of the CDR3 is TGTGCCAGCAGCCAAGAGGCACTAGCGGGAGACGATGAGCAGTTCTTC.

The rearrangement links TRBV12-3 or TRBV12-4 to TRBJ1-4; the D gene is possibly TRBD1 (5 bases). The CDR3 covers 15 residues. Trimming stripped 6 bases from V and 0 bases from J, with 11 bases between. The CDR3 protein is CASRATGATNEKLFF. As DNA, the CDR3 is TGTGCCAGCAGGGCGACGGGGGCAACTAATGAAAAACTGTTTTTT.

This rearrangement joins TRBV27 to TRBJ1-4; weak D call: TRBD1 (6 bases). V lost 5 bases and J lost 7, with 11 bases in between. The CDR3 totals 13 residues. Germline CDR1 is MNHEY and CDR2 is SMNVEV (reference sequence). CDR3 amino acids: CASSGRGIEKLFF. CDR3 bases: TGTGCCAGCAGTGGCAGGGGAATTGAAAAACTGTTTTTT.

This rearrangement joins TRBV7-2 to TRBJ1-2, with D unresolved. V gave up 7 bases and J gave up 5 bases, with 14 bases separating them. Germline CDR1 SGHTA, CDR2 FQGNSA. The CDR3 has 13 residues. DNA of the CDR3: TGTGCCAGCAAAAGTGACATTCGTTATGGCTACACCTTC. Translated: CASKSDIRYGYTF.

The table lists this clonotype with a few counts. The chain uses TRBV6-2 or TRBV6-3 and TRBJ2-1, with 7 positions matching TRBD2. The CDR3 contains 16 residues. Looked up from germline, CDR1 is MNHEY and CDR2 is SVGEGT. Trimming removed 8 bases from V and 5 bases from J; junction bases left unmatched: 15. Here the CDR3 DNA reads TGTGCCAGCGCTACAAGGGGCGGGAGAATAGACAATGAGCAGTTCTTC. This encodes CASATRGGRIDNEQFF.

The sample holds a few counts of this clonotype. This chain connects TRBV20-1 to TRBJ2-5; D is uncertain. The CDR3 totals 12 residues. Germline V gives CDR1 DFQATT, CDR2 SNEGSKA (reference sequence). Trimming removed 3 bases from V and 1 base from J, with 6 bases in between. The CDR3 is CSASASQETQYF. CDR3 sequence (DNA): TGCAGTGCTAGCGCTAGCCAAGAGACCCAGTACTTC.

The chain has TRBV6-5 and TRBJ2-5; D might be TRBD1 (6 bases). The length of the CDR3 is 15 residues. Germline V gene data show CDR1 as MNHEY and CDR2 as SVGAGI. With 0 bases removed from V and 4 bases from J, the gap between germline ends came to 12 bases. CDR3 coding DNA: TGTGCCAGCAGTTACTCTCGTATGGGGGCAGAGACCCAGTACTTC. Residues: CASSYSRMGAETQYF.

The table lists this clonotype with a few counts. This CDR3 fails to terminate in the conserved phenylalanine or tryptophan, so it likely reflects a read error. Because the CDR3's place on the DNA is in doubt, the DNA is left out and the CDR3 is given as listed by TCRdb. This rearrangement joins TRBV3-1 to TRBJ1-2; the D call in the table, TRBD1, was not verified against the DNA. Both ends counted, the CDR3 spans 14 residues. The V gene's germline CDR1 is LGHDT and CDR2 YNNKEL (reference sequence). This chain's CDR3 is CASSQGSGTGEFTL.

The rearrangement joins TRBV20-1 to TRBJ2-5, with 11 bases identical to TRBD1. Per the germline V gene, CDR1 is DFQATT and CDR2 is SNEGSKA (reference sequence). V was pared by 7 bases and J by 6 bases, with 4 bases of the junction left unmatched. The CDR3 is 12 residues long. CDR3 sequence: CSDQDRGQTQYF. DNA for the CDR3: TGCAGTGACCAGGACAGGGGGCAGACCCAGTACTTC.

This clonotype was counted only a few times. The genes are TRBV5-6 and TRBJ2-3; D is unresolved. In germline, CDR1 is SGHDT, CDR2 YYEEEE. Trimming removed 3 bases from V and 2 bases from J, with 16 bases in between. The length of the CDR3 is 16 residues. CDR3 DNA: TGTGCCAGCAGCTACCCCCAGACTCTATCCACAGATACGCAGTATTTT. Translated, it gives CASSYPQTLSTDTQYF. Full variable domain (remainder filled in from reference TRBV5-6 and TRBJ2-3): DAGVTQSPTHLIKTRGQQVTLRCSPKSGHDTVSWYQQALGQGPQFIFQYYEEEERQRGNFPDRFSGHQFPNYSSELNVNALLLGDSALYLCASSYPQTLSTDTQYFGPGTRLTVL.

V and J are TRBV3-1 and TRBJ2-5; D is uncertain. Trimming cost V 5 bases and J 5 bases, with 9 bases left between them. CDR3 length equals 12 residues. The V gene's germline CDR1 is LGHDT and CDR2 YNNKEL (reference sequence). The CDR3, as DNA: TGTGCCAGCAGCACACTCGGGGAGACCCAGTACTTC. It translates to CASSTLGETQYF.

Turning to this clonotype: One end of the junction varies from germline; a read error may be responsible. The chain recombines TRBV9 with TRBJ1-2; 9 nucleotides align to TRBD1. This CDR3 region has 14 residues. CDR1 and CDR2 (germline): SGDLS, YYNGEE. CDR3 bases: TGTGCCAGCAGTCCGGGACAGGGAAACTATGACTACACCTTC. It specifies CASSPGQGNYDYTF.

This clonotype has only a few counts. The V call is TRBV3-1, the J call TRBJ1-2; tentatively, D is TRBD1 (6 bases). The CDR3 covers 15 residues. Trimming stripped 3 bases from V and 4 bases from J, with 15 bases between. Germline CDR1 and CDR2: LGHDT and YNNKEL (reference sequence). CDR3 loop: CASSQPVRGVYGYTF. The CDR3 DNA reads TGTGCCAGCAGCCAGCCCGTCAGGGGAGTCTATGGCTACACCTTC.

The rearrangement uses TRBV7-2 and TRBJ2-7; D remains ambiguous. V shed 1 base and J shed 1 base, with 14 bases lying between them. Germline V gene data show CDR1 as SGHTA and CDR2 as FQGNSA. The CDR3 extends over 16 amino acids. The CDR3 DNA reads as TGTGCCAGCAGCTTAGGTGTGGGGTTAGTATCCTACGAGCAGTACTTC. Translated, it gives CASSLGVGLVSYEQYF.

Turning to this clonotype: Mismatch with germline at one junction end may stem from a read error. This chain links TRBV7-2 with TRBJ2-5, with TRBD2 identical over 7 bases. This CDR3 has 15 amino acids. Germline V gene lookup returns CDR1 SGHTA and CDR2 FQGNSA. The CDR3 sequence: CACSLGAGVQETQYF. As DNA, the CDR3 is TGTGCCTGCAGCTTAGGGGCGGGGGTACAAGAGACCCAGTACTTC.

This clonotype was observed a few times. The CDR3 nucleotides read TGTGCCAGTAGTACTGCGGACCGCAAAGCTTTCTTT. Protein: CASSTADRKAFF. This rearrangement joins TRBV19 to TRBJ1-1; no firm D call. The V gene lost 4 bases and the J gene lost 9 bases, with 12 bases spanning the gap. The CDR3 is 12 amino acids. Germline CDR1 LNHDA, CDR2 SQIVND (reference sequence).

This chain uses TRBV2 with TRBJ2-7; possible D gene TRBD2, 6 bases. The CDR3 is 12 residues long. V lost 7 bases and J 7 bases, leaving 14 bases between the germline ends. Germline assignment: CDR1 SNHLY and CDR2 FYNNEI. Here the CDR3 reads CASKGRTREQYF. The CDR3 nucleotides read TGTGCCAGCAAAGGGAGGACGAGAGAGCAGTACTTC.

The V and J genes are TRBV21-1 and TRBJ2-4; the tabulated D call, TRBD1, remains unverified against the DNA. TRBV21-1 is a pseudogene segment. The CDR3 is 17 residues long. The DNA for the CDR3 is TGTGCCAGCAGCAAAGTCGGGGGACAGGGAGGTCGGGACATTCAGTACTTC. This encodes CASSKVGGQGGRDIQYF.

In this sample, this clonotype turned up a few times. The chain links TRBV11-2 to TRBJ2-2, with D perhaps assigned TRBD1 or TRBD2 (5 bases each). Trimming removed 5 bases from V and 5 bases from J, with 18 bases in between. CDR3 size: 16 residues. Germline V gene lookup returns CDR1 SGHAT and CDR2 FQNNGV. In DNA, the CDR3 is TGTGCCAGCAGCCCACTCCTCCCTGGGGGAACCGGGGAGCTGTTTTTT. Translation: CASSPLLPGGTGELFF.

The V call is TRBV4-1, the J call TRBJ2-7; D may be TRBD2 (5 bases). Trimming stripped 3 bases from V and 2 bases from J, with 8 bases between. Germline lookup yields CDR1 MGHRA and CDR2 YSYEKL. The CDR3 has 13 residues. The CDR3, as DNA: TGCGCCAGCAGCCACTTCGGGGCCTACGAGCAGTACTTC. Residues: CASSHFGAYEQYF.